One sample yielded the 19 T cell receptor beta chains listed below, sequenced in a study of CD8+ T cells in alopecia areata listed by TCRdb under 2018. The intended sense of this specimen's time point label: approximately 4 weeks on oral tofacitinib. The treatment or condition label corresponds to: oral pan-JAK inhibitor, 5-10 mg twice daily. Lesional scalp punch biopsies and peripheral blood were collected from alopecia areata patients. The library was built by means of the immunoSEQ multiplex PCR assay. To provide template for TCR sequencing, every sample had RNA extracted and reverse transcribed into cDNA. What TCRdb holds here is the immuneACCESS table cut down to in-frame rearrangements. Part of the clones is not present; checked against another copy, under half of the missing clones reflect an unresolved V gene, and the others are unexplained. The sample contains approximately 7,400 clones, 60% to 75% of them found a single time. The ten biggest clones cover around an eighth of the sample.

This specimen was skin, taken at week 4, from a patient treated with tofacitinib. The receptors originated from a human donor with alopecia areata.

This clone qualifies as medium-sized. This chain joins TRBV27 and TRBJ2-7; TRBD2 matches at 8 bases. CDR1 is MNHEY and CDR2 is SMNVEV in the germline V gene (reference sequence). This CDR3 region has 15 residues. The trim removed 0 bases at V and 2 bases at J, leaving 3 bases unmatched. The chain's CDR3 is CASSLSAAGAYEQYF. CDR3 DNA: TGTGCCAGCAGTTTATCGGCAGCGGGAGCCTACGAGCAGTACTTC.

This clone is large (0.1 to 1%). V usage is TRBV27 and J usage is TRBJ2-5, with TRBD2 identical over 8 bases. The CDR3 spans 16 residues. After removal of 5 bases from V and 5 bases from J, the junction contained 13 bases not matched to a gene. Looked up from germline, CDR1 is MNHEY and CDR2 is SMNVEV (reference sequence). The CDR3 nucleotides read TGTGCCAGCAGTATTCTGAGCGGGAGCGGGGATGAGACCCAGTACTTC. It is translated as CASSILSGSGDETQYF.

The chain uses TRBV28 and TRBJ2-3; no definite D call. This CDR3 has 12 residues. Germline V gene sequence: CDR1 MDHEN, CDR2 SYDVKM. V was cut by 5 bases and J by 1 base, with 4 bases left in between. CDR3 nucleotides: TGTGCCAGCAGTGACCGCACAGATACGCAGTATTTT. Residues: CASSDRTDTQYF.

V is TRBV28 and J is TRBJ1-2; D is ambiguous. V lost 3 bases and J 1 base, leaving 6 bases between the germline ends. This CDR3 spans 13 amino acids. Germline V gene data show CDR1 as MDHEN and CDR2 as SYDVKM. The CDR3 is CASSFQDNYGYTF. The CDR3 DNA follows: TGTGCCAGCAGTTTTCAGGATAACTATGGCTACACCTTC.

The J gene is TRBJ2-7, the V gene TRBV28; a weak D match, TRBD1 (6 bases). This CDR3 spans 14 amino acids. In germline, CDR1 is MDHEN, CDR2 SYDVKM. Trimming pared 6 bases from V and 3 bases from J, leaving 15 bases between. As DNA, the CDR3 is TGTGCCAGCAGGAGTAGTACAGGGATCTACGAGCAGTACTTC. Its protein is CASRSSTGIYEQYF.

For this clone: Other DNA sequences of this sample code for an identical CDR3. The V call is TRBV10-3, the J call TRBJ2-7; unclear D gene. This CDR3 comprises 13 residues. The germline gives CDR1 ENHRY, CDR2 SYGVKD. The CDR3: CAIGEPLSYEQYF. In nucleotides, the CDR3 is TGTGCTATCGGAGAACCCCTTTCCTACGAGCAGTACTTC.

V gene TRBV5-1 combines with J gene TRBJ2-3; either TRBD1 or TRBD2 may fit D (5 bases each). CDR1 and CDR2 from the germline V gene are SGHRS and YFSETQ. The CDR3 is made up of 16 amino acids. V lost 0 bases and J lost 1, with 12 bases in between. The CDR3 here is CASSLVRGAGTDTQYF. Written as DNA, the CDR3 is TGCGCCAGCAGCTTGGTTCGGGGCGCAGGCACAGATACGCAGTATTTT.

This clone was counted a few times. The chain combines TRBV7-2 with TRBJ2-1; 10 bases are a match to TRBD1. J was trimmed by 1 base and V by 2 bases; bases with no gene match: 8. CDR1 SGHTA and CDR2 FQGNSA come from the germline V gene. This CDR3 has 18 amino acids. The CDR3 here is CASSLIPRGQGSYNEQFF. Here the CDR3 DNA reads TGTGCCAGCAGCTTAATCCCCAGGGGACAGGGGTCCTACAATGAGCAGTTCTTC.

This clone was detected only a few times. CDR3 sequence reads: CASSLIRGLGYTF. As DNA, the CDR3 is TGTGCCAGCAGTTTAATCAGGGGGCTCGGCTACACCTTC. The rearrangement joins TRBV28 to TRBJ1-2; 8 bases fit TRBD1. CDR1 and CDR2 from the germline V gene are MDHEN and SYDVKM. The V segment lost 2 bases and the J segment 8 bases; nucleotides outside the gene matches: 4. This CDR3 is built from 13 residues.

J is TRBJ2-3 and V is TRBV7-9, with D perhaps matching TRBD2 (7 bases). The CDR3 sequence is 16 residues long. The germline V gene encodes CDR1 SEHNR and CDR2 FQNEAQ (reference sequence). V lost 1 base and J 1 base, leaving 12 bases between the germline ends. The CDR3 nucleotides are TGTGCCAGCAGCTTAGAGGGGGGGCTCGGCACAGATACGCAGTATTTT. Residues: CASSLEGGLGTDTQYF.

Notes on this clone: Other DNA sequences from this sample encode an identical CDR3 as well. The gene calls are TRBV19 and TRBJ2-7; the D is unclear. Germline values: CDR1 LNHDA, CDR2 SQIVND (reference sequence). V was shortened by 5 bases and J by 0 bases, with 17 bases between the two germline ends. The CDR3 contains 16 residues. The CDR3 DNA is TGTGCCAGTAGTTCGTTGTCAGGCCAGAGCTCCTACGAGCAGTACTTC. It is translated as CASSSLSGQSSYEQYF.

This clone was picked up one time. J is TRBJ2-7 and V is TRBV7-9; D gene unclear. Trimming removed 1 base from V and 0 bases from J, with 7 bases in between. The germline gives CDR1 SEHNR, CDR2 FQNEAQ (reference sequence). The length of the CDR3 is 14 residues. CDR3 coding DNA: TGTGCCAGCAGCTTAGAGGCTAACTCCTACGAGCAGTACTTC. Residues: CASSLEANSYEQYF. Using reference TRBV7-9 and TRBJ2-7 for the parts outside the CDR3, the full variable domain is DTGVSQNPRHKITKRGQNVTFRCDPISEHNRLYWYRQTLGQGPEFLTYFQNEAQLEKSRLLSDRFSAERPKGSFSTLEIQRTEQGDSAMYLCASSLEANSYEQYFGPGTRLTVT.

The V and J genes are TRBV27 and TRBJ2-1, with 7 nucleotides matching TRBD1. CDR1 and CDR2 from the germline V gene are MNHEY and SMNVEV (reference sequence). The CDR3 totals 17 residues. Trimming took 4 bases from V and 8 from J; bases not matched to a gene: 17. The CDR3 sequence: CASSSTGTADPVDEQFF. As DNA, the CDR3 is TGTGCCAGCAGTTCAACCGGGACAGCTGACCCGGTTGATGAGCAGTTCTTC.

The chain links TRBV2 to TRBJ2-5; D remains unclear. Trimming pared 0 bases from V and 5 bases from J, leaving 10 bases between. From germline, CDR1 is SNHLY and CDR2 FYNNEI. CDR3 length equals 14 residues. The CDR3 DNA follows: TGTGCCAGCAGTGAAGCGGAGCAGGCGGAGACCCAGTACTTC. It is translated as CASSEAEQAETQYF.

The CDR3 DNA follows: TGTGCCAGCAGTTACTCCGAAGTCACTGAAGCTTTCTTT. This translates into CASSYSEVTEAFF. The chain combines TRBV6-5 with TRBJ1-1; D gene uncertain. There are 13 residues in the CDR3. V was pared by 0 bases and J by 4 bases, with 6 bases between. Per the germline V gene, CDR1 is MNHEY and CDR2 is SVGAGI.

The chain employs TRBV27 and TRBJ2-7; 7 bases align to TRBD1. Per germline, CDR1 MNHEY and CDR2 SMNVEV (reference sequence). Losses at the gene ends were 5 bases for V and 0 bases for J; bases not matched to a gene: 10. This CDR3 contains 16 residues. The CDR3 protein is CASSPILTGRSYEQYF. DNA of the CDR3: TGTGCCAGCAGTCCCATCTTGACAGGGCGCTCCTACGAGCAGTACTTC.

The rearrangement links TRBV7-9 to TRBJ2-1; the match to TRBD2 covers 13 bases. The germline gives CDR1 SEHNR, CDR2 FQNEAQ (reference sequence). CDR3 size: 19 residues. The V gene end was trimmed by 6 bases and the J gene end by 0 bases; junction bases not matched to a gene: 11. The CDR3 DNA reads TGTGCCAGCAGTCCCGGACTAGCGGGGGAACCCCACTCCTACAATGAGCAGTTCTTC. Translation: CASSPGLAGEPHSYNEQFF.

This sequence joins TRBV4-3 and TRBJ2-7, with 8 bases that match TRBD1. Looked up from germline, CDR1 is LGHNA and CDR2 is YSLEER. The CDR3 has 14 amino acids. J lost 5 bases, V lost 5 bases, and 8 bases had no gene match. The CDR3 DNA is TGCGCCAGCAGCGAGTCTACCAGGGGGCACGAGCAGTACTTC. Amino acid sequence: CASSESTRGHEQYF.

The rearrangement links TRBV28 to TRBJ1-2; 10 bases map to TRBD1. The CDR3 has 16 residues. The germline CDR1 and CDR2 sequences are MDHEN and SYDVKM. V trimming: 4 bases; J trimming: 5 bases; junction bases outside the gene matches: 10. CDR3 nucleotide sequence: TGTGCCAGCAGTTCCTTGACAGGGGGACAGGGGTATGGCTACACCTTC. Protein sequence: CASSSLTGGQGYGYTF.